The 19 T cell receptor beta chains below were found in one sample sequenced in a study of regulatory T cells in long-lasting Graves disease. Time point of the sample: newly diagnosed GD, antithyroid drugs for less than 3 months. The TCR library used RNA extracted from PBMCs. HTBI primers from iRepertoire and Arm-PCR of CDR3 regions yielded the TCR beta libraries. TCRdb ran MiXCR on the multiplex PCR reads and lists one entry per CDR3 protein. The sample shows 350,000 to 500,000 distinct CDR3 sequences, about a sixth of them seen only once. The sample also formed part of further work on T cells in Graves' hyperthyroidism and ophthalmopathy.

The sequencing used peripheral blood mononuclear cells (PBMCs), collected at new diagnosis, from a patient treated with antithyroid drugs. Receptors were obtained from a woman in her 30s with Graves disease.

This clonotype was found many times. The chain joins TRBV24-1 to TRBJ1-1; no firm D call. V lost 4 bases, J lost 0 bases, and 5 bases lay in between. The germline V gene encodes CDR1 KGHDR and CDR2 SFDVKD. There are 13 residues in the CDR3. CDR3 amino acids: CATSDPMNTEAFF. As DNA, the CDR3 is TGTGCCACCAGTGACCCCATGAACACTGAAGCTTTCTTT.

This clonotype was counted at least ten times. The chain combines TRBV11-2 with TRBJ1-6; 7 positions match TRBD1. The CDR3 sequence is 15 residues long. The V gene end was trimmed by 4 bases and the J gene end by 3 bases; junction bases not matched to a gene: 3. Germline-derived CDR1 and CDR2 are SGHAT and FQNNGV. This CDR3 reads CASSSTGVYNSPLHF. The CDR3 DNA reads TGTGCCAGCAGCTCCACAGGGGTCTATAATTCACCCCTCCACTTT.

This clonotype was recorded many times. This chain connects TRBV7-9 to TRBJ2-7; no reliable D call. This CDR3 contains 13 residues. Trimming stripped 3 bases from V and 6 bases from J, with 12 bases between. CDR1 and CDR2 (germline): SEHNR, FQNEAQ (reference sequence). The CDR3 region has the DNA TGTGCCAGCAGCTTGACTCTGGTGGGCGAGCAGTACTTC. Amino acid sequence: CASSLTLVGEQYF.

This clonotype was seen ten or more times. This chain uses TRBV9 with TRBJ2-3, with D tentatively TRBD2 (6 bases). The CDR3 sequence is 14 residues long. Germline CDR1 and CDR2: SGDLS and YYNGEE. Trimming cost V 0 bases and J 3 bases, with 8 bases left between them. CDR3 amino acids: CASSVAGATDTQYF. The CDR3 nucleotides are TGTGCCAGCAGCGTAGCGGGAGCTACAGATACGCAGTATTTT.

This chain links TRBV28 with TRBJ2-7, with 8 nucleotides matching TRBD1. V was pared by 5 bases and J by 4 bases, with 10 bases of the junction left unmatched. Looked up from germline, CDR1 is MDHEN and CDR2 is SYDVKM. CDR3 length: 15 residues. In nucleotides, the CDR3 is TGTGCCAGCAGTCCCAGGACAGGGTTTTATTACGAGCAGTACTTC. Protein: CASSPRTGFYYEQYF.

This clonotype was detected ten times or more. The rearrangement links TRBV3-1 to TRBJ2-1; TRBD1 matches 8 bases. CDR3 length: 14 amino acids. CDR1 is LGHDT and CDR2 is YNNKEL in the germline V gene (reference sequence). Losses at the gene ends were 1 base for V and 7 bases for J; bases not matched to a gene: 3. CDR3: CASSQGTGINEQFF. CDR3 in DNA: TGTGCCAGCAGCCAAGGGACAGGGATAAATGAGCAGTTCTTC.

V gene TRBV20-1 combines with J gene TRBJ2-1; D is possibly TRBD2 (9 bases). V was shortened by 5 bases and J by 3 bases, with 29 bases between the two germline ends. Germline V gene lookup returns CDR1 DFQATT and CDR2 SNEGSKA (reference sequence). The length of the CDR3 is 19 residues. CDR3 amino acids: CSAGFRGRRREGLYNEQFF. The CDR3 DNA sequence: TGCAGTGCTGGATTCAGGGGGCGCAGGCGGGAGGGCCTCTACAATGAGCAGTTCTTC.

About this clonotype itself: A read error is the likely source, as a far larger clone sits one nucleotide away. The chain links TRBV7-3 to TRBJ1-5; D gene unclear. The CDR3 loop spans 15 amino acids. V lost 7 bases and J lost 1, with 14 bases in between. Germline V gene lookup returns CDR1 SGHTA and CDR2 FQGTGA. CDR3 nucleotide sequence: TGTGCCAGCACCTCCCTGACGAGGAGCAATCAGCCCCAGCATTTT. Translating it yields CASTSLTRSNQPQHF. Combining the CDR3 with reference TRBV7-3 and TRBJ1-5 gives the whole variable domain GAGVSQTPSNKVTEKGKYVELRCDPISGHTALYWYRQSLGQGPEFLIYFQGTGAADDSGLPNDRFFAVRPEGSVSTLKIQRTERGDSAVYLCASTSLTRSNQPQHFGDGTRLSIL.

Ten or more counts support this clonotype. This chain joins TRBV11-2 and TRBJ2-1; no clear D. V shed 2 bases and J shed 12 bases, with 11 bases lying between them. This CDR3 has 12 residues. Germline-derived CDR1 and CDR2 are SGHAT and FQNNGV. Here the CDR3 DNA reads TGTGCCAGCAGCTTACAACCCGAAGGGCAGTTCTTC. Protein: CASSLQPEGQFF.

For the CDR3, the DNA is TGTGCCAGCAGTCCTAGCGGGACGGGCACCGGGGAGCTGTTTTTT. It translates to CASSPSGTGTGELFF. V usage is TRBV2 and J usage is TRBJ2-2; the match to TRBD2 covers 9 bases. The CDR3 contains 15 residues. CDR1 and CDR2 (germline): SNHLY, FYNNEI. Trimming removed 5 bases from V and 4 bases from J; junction bases left unmatched: 5.

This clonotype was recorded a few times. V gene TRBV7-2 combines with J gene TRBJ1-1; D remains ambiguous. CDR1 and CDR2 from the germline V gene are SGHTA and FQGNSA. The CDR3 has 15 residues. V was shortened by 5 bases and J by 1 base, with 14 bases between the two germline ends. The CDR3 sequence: CASSRMVQGNTEAFF. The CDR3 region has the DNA TGTGCCAGCAGCCGTATGGTGCAAGGGAACACTGAAGCTTTCTTT.

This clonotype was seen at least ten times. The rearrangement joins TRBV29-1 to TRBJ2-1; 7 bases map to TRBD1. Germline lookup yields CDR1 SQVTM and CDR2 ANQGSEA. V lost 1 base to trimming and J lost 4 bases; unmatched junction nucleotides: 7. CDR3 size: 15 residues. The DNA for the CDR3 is TGCAGCGTTGAAGGGCGACAGGGAAATTACAATGAGCAGTTCTTC. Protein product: CSVEGRQGNYNEQFF.

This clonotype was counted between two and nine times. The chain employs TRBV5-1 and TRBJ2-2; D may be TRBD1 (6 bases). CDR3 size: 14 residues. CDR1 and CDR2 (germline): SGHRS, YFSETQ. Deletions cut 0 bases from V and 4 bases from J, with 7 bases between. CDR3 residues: CASSLVGGTGELFF. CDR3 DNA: TGCGCCAGCAGCTTGGTAGGGGGCACCGGGGAGCTGTTTTTT.

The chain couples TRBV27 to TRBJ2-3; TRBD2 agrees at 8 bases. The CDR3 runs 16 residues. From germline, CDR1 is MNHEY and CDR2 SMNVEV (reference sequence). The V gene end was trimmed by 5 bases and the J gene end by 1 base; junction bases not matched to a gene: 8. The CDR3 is CASSPGLARRTDTQYF. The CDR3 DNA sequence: TGTGCCAGCAGTCCTGGACTAGCTCGGCGCACAGATACGCAGTATTTT.

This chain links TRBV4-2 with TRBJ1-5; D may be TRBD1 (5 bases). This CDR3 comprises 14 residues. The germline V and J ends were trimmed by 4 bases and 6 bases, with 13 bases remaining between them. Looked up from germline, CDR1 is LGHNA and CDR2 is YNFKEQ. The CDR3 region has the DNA TGTGCCAGCAGCCCCTTGCGGGGGTTTCAGCCCCAGCATTTT. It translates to CASSPLRGFQPQHF.

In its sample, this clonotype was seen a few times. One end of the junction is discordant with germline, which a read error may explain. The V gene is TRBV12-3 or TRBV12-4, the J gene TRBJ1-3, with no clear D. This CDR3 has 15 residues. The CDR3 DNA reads TGTGCCAGCAGTGTCGGTGCCCGCTCTGGAAACACCGTATATTTT. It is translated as CASSVGARSGNTVYF.

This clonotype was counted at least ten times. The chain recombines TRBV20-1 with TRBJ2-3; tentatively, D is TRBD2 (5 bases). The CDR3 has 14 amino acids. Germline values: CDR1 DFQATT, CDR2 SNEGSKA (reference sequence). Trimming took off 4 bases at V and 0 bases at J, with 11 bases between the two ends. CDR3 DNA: TGCAGTGCTAAGGTGGGAGCGAGCACAGATACGCAGTATTTT. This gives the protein CSAKVGASTDTQYF.

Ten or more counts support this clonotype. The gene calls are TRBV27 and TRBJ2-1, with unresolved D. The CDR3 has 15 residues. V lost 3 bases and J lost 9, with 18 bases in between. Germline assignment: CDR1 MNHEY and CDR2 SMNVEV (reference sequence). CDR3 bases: TGTGCCAGCAGTTTTGGTGATTTACCCCCGGGTGAGCAGTTCTTC. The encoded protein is CASSFGDLPPGEQFF.

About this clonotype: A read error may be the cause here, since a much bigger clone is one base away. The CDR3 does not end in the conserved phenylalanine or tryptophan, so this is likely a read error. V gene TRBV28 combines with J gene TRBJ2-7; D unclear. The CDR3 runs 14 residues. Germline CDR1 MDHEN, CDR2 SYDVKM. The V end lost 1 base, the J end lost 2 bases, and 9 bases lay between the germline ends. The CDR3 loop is CASSLYGVPYEQYL. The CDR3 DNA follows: TGTGCCAGCAGTTTATACGGAGTCCCCTACGAGCAGTACTTG.